These 24 T cell receptor beta chains originate from one sample sequenced in a study of shared clonotypes between healthy human individuals (TCRdb year 2020). Library generation was performed with the immunoSEQ multiplex PCR assay. This is the immuneACCESS table as TCRdb keeps it, with only in-frame sequences that have V and J called. A part of the clones is gone; compared with another copy, unresolved V genes explain less than half, and the rest is unexplained. This sample gives some 2.1 million clones in total; 85% to 95% of them show up just once. Roughly 0.13% of the sample is taken by the ten largest. The sample comprised naive CD4+ T cells sorted from blood. The sample's cell subset or site label is to be understood as: CD45RA+ positively selected. These receptors were collected from a man between 18 and 35 years old in good health.

This clone was observed a single time. The chain recombines TRBV5-8 with TRBJ1-5; D unresolved. Germline loops: CDR1 SGHTS, CDR2 YDEGEE. V was pared by 0 bases and J by 4 bases, with 8 bases between. The CDR3 is 14 residues long. CDR3 nucleotides: TGTGCCAGCAGCTTGGGACGGAGAAATCAGCCCCAGCATTTT. Translating it yields CASSLGRRNQPQHF. Using reference TRBV5-8 and TRBJ1-5 for the parts outside the CDR3, the full variable domain is EAGVTQSPTHLIKTRGQQATLRCSPISGHTSVYWYQQALGLGLQFLLWYDEGEERNRGNFPPRFSGRQFPNYSSELNVNALELEDSALYLCASSLGRRNQPQHFGDGTRLSIL.

This rearrangement joins TRBV5-4 to TRBJ2-3; 8 nucleotides align to TRBD2. The CDR3 is 16 residues long. Germline-derived CDR1 and CDR2 are SGHNT and YYREEE (reference sequence). V shed 1 base, J shed 2 bases, and the junction held 6 bases outside the gene matches. The CDR3 sequence: CASSLPGRGLTDTQYF. The CDR3 DNA is TGTGCCAGCAGCTTGCCCGGGAGGGGCCTCACAGATACGCAGTATTTT.

This sequence joins TRBV10-3 and TRBJ2-7, with D tentatively TRBD2 (6 bases). Between the trimmed V and J ends, which lost 3 bases and 0 bases, there was a span of 9 bases. CDR1 is ENHRY and CDR2 is SYGVKD in the germline V gene. CDR3 length: 14 residues. The CDR3 sequence is CAISDKAGSYEQYF. As DNA, the CDR3 is TGTGCCATCAGTGACAAAGCGGGCTCCTACGAGCAGTACTTC.

This sequence joins TRBV11-2 and TRBJ1-4, with a tentative D call TRBD1 (6 bases). Trimming removed 4 bases from V and 12 bases from J, with 12 bases in between. The CDR3 consists of 12 residues. Germline V gene lookup returns CDR1 SGHAT and CDR2 FQNNGV. The CDR3: CASSSNRVELFF. CDR3 in DNA: TGTGCCAGCAGCTCGAACAGGGTCGAACTGTTTTTT.

This clone was recorded once. The V and J genes are TRBV7-3 and TRBJ1-6; D gene unclear. The CDR3 is 20 amino acids. The germline V gene encodes CDR1 SGHTA and CDR2 FQGTGA. The V and J ends lost 3 bases and 2 bases respectively, with 23 bases between them. CDR3 protein: CASSFRALGSVVAYNSPLHF. CDR3 DNA sequence: TGTGCCAGCAGCTTTCGGGCTCTAGGTTCAGTCGTAGCCTATAATTCACCCCTCCACTTT.

The V and J genes are TRBV6-5 and TRBJ1-6; 9 bases align to TRBD1. The V gene's germline CDR1 is MNHEY and CDR2 SVGAGI. The junction had 4 bases not matched to a gene; V was cut back by 2 bases and J by 5 bases. The CDR3 extends over 16 amino acids. CDR3 in amino acids: CASSYLTGGNNSPLHF. CDR3 DNA: TGTGCCAGCAGTTACCTGACAGGGGGTAATAATTCACCCCTCCACTTT.

The V gene is TRBV6-5, the J gene TRBJ1-5, with a tentative D call TRBD1 (5 bases). Germline values: CDR1 MNHEY, CDR2 SVGAGI. V gave up 6 bases and J gave up 3 bases, with 12 bases separating them. The CDR3 spans 14 residues. CDR3: CASRDQGYNQPQHF. Written as DNA, the CDR3 is TGTGCCAGCAGGGATCAGGGATACAATCAGCCCCAGCATTTT.

In its sample, this clone was seen once. V and J are TRBV5-6 and TRBJ2-4; D is tentatively TRBD1 or TRBD2 (5 bases each). Germline CDR1 and CDR2: SGHDT and YYEEEE. The length of the CDR3 is 17 residues. The ends were cut back, 4 bases at V and 0 bases at J, with 17 bases in the middle. The CDR3 nucleotides read TGTGCCAGCAGCCTAGGAGGCCTCGGGACAGCCAAAAACATTCAGTACTTC. Its translation is CASSLGGLGTAKNIQYF. The full variable domain, its missing parts supplied by reference TRBV5-6 and TRBJ2-4, is DAGVTQSPTHLIKTRGQQVTLRCSPKSGHDTVSWYQQALGQGPQFIFQYYEEEERQRGNFPDRFSGHQFPNYSSELNVNALLLGDSALYLCASSLGGLGTAKNIQYFGAGTRLSVL.

This chain connects TRBV6-1 to TRBJ2-3; 10 bases map to TRBD1. CDR1 and CDR2 (germline): MNHNS, SASEGT. Trimming cost V 4 bases and J 6 bases; bases outside gene matches: 7. The CDR3 is 15 residues long. Here the CDR3 reads CASSAQRQGADTQYF. The DNA for the CDR3 is TGTGCCAGCAGTGCCCAAAGACAGGGGGCTGATACGCAGTATTTT.

V usage is TRBV11-2 and J usage is TRBJ2-1, with 9 bases matching TRBD2. Per the germline V gene, CDR1 is SGHAT and CDR2 is FQNNGV. The CDR3 consists of 17 residues. The junction had 7 bases not matched to a gene; V was cut back by 0 bases and J by 4 bases. CDR3 in DNA: TGTGCCAGCAGCTTAGATATTGCGACTAGCGGTTACAATGAGCAGTTCTTC. Translating it yields CASSLDIATSGYNEQFF.

The rearrangement joins TRBV6-6 to TRBJ2-1; D call uncertain. CDR3 length equals 14 residues. CDR1 is MNHNY, CDR2 SVGAGI, per germline (reference sequence). V dropped 2 bases and J dropped 4 bases, with 9 bases sitting between them. The CDR3 loop is CASSYHGQYNEQFF. The CDR3 DNA sequence: TGTGCCAGCAGTTACCATGGGCAGTACAATGAGCAGTTCTTC.

The J gene is TRBJ2-7, the V gene TRBV5-8, with 9 nucleotides matching TRBD1. J gave up 6 bases and V 2 bases, and 15 bases lay outside the gene matches. CDR3 length equals 17 residues. Germline lookup yields CDR1 SGHTS and CDR2 YDEGEE. CDR3 loop: CASSLPGTGRASSEQYF. The DNA of the CDR3 is TGTGCCAGCAGCTTACCCGGGACAGGGAGGGCGTCAAGCGAGCAGTACTTC. The variable domain in full, completed from reference TRBV5-8 and TRBJ2-7, reads EAGVTQSPTHLIKTRGQQATLRCSPISGHTSVYWYQQALGLGLQFLLWYDEGEERNRGNFPPRFSGRQFPNYSSELNVNALELEDSALYLCASSLPGTGRASSEQYFGPGTRLTVT.

The J gene is TRBJ1-6, the V gene TRBV14; 8 bases align to TRBD1. Germline V gene sequence: CDR1 SGHDN, CDR2 FVKESK. This CDR3 region has 15 residues. With 4 bases clipped from V and 7 bases from J, the junction kept 6 bases outside the gene matches. Written as DNA, the CDR3 is TGTGCCAGCAGCCTGAGGACAGGGCAGAATTCACCCCTCCACTTT. Amino acids: CASSLRTGQNSPLHF.

V is TRBV10-1 and J is TRBJ2-1; D may match TRBD1 or TRBD2 (6 bases each). V shed 3 bases and J shed 7 bases, with 16 bases lying between them. Germline CDR1 WNHNN, CDR2 SYGVQD (reference sequence). The CDR3 is 15 residues long. CDR3 amino acids: CASSDRGLTFNEQFF. The CDR3, as DNA: TGCGCCAGCAGTGACAGGGGACTCACCTTTAATGAGCAGTTCTTC.

The chain couples TRBV6-6 to TRBJ1-2, with 10 nucleotides matching TRBD1. Germline V gene sequence: CDR1 MNHNY, CDR2 SVGAGI (reference sequence). Trimming took 6 bases from V and 5 from J; bases not matched to a gene: 6. This CDR3 has 14 residues. CDR3 DNA sequence: TGTGCCAGCAGACCCGGGACAGGGGTTTATGGCTACACCTTC. Protein product: CASRPGTGVYGYTF.

Points on this clone: Just one base apart from a much larger clone, this may be a read error. Other DNA sequences in the same sample also yield this CDR3. The chain is built from TRBV7-8 and TRBJ2-7; unclear D gene. The germline V gene encodes CDR1 SGHVS and CDR2 FQNEAQ. Trimming stripped 5 bases from V and 3 bases from J, with 5 bases between. There are 11 residues in the CDR3. The CDR3 loop is CASSLSYEQYF. CDR3 coding DNA: TGTGCCAGCAGCCTTAGCTACGAGCAGTACTTC.

The chain joins TRBV30 to TRBJ1-6; D is possibly TRBD1 (6 bases). Trimming pared 3 bases from V and 7 bases from J, leaving 10 bases between. The germline V gene has CDR1 GTSNPN and CDR2 SVGIG (reference sequence). The CDR3 has 13 residues. This CDR3 reads CAWRGQTNSPLHF. The CDR3 DNA follows: TGTGCCTGGAGGGGACAAACCAATTCACCCCTCCACTTT.

The count of this clone is one. The V gene is TRBV2, the J gene TRBJ1-3; TRBD1 matches 7 bases. CDR3 length: 15 residues. CDR1 SNHLY and CDR2 FYNNEI come from the germline V gene. V gave up 7 bases and J gave up 3 bases; unmatched junction bases: 9. The CDR3 protein is CASTKGAGGGNTIYF. Written as DNA, the CDR3 is TGTGCCAGCACCAAGGGGGCAGGAGGTGGAAACACCATATATTTT.

This clone has more than one count but fewer than ten. The chain uses TRBV6-5 and TRBJ2-7; 7 bases line up with TRBD1. CDR1 and CDR2 from the germline V gene are MNHEY and SVGAGI. The CDR3 totals 14 residues. V shed 3 bases, J shed 4 bases, and the junction held 6 bases outside the gene matches. As DNA, the CDR3 is TGTGCCAGCAGTTATCACACAGGGGATTACGAGCAGTACTTC. This encodes CASSYHTGDYEQYF.

The chain uses TRBV10-1 and TRBJ2-3; D is unclear. Germline-derived CDR1 and CDR2 are WNHNN and SYGVQD (reference sequence). V was cut by 0 bases and J by 7 bases, with 8 bases left in between. There are 13 residues in the CDR3. The CDR3 reads CASSESTRNTQYF. For the CDR3, the DNA is TGCGCCAGCAGTGAGTCGACTCGGAATACGCAGTATTTT.

This rearrangement joins TRBV19 to TRBJ2-7; 10 nucleotides align to TRBD2. V lost 5 bases, J lost 2 bases, and 6 bases stayed unmatched. There are 15 residues in the CDR3. Germline V gives CDR1 LNHDA, CDR2 SQIVND (reference sequence). CDR3 amino acids: CASSPQAGGTYEQYF. As DNA, the CDR3 is TGTGCCAGTAGTCCTCAAGCGGGGGGGACCTACGAGCAGTACTTC.

The V call is TRBV6-5, the J call TRBJ2-5; TRBD2 aligns across 11 bases. CDR1 is MNHEY and CDR2 is SVGAGI in the germline V gene. V shed 1 base and J 4 bases; nucleotides not matched to a gene: 2. The CDR3 sequence is 15 residues long. As DNA, the CDR3 is TGTGCCAGCAGTTACTTGGGACTAGCGGTAGAGACCCAGTACTTC. It codes for CASSYLGLAVETQYF.

This clone appeared once. This chain links TRBV5-1 with TRBJ2-3; the match to TRBD2 covers 9 bases. The CDR3 spans 16 residues. V lost 0 bases to trimming and J lost 3 bases; unmatched junction nucleotides: 5. Germline values: CDR1 SGHRS, CDR2 YFSETQ. CDR3 sequence: CASSLGSSGKTDTQYF. The CDR3, as DNA: TGCGCCAGCAGCTTGGGGTCTAGCGGGAAAACAGATACGCAGTATTTT.

This clone was seen only once. This rearrangement joins TRBV5-1 to TRBJ1-2; D is uncertain. The CDR3 runs to 14 residues. Germline-derived CDR1 and CDR2 are SGHRS and YFSETQ. V lost 5 bases to trimming and J lost 6 bases, with 17 bases between them. Written as DNA, the CDR3 is TGCGCCAGCAGTTTTGAGACGGGGTACGATGGCTACACCTTC. Amino acids: CASSFETGYDGYTF.